This entry lists 14 T cell receptor beta chains sequenced from one sample in a study of Graves' ophthalmopathy and Graves' hyperthyroidism. Transcripts of RNA were the source for amplifying TCR beta CDR3 regions. HTBI-primed first-round RT-PCR preceded second-round multiplex PCR. One entry per CDR3 protein results from TCRdb running MiXCR on the multiplex PCR reads. The table records around 1.1 million distinct CDR3 sequences, about two fifths of them present only once. Sequenced input: peripheral blood or thyroid tissue (not recorded which). The receptors were gathered from an adult man with Graves' hyperthyroidism.

This clonotype was counted at least ten times. The chain couples TRBV6-2 or TRBV6-3 to TRBJ1-5, with D perhaps matching TRBD1 (6 bases). Trimming took off 5 bases at V and 2 bases at J, with 10 bases between the two ends. Germline loops: CDR1 MNHEY, CDR2 SVGEGT. The CDR3 sequence is 14 residues long. The chain's CDR3 is CASSGRGRNQPQHF. As DNA, the CDR3 is TGTGCCAGCAGTGGCAGGGGTCGCAATCAGCCCCAGCATTTT.

The chain recombines TRBV30 with TRBJ1-5; no clear D gene. Per germline, CDR1 GTSNPN and CDR2 SVGIG (reference sequence). This CDR3 has 14 residues. Trimming removed 6 bases from V and 4 bases from J, with 16 bases in between. For the CDR3, the DNA is TGTGCCTGCTCCACTGCCAACGGGAATCAGCCCCAGCATTTT. It yields the protein CACSTANGNQPQHF. Together with reference TRBV30 and TRBJ1-5, the CDR3 gives the full variable domain: SQTIHQWPATLVQPVGSPLSLECTVEGTSNPNLYWYRQAAGRGLQLLFYSVGIGQISSEVPQNLSASRPQDRQFILSSKKLLLSDSGFYLCACSTANGNQPQHFGDGTRLSIL.

This clonotype came up once. The chain joins TRBV20-1 to TRBJ2-5; D possibly corresponds to TRBD1 (6 bases). Germline V gives CDR1 DFQATT, CDR2 SNEGSKA (reference sequence). The V gene lost 3 bases and the J gene lost 0 bases, with 8 bases spanning the gap. The CDR3 contains 13 residues. CDR3 protein: CSASQGNQETQYF. The CDR3 DNA reads TGCAGTGCTAGCCAGGGGAACCAAGAGACCCAGTACTTC.

CDR3 in amino acids: CASSLQGPPLHF. CDR3 sequence (DNA): TGTGCCAGCAGTTTACAGGGGCCACCCCTCCACTTT. The J gene is TRBJ1-6, the V gene TRBV12-3 or TRBV12-4, with D maybe TRBD1 (6 bases). V lost 2 bases and J 11 bases, leaving 7 bases between the germline ends. This CDR3 has 12 residues.

This clonotype has a count of ten or more. The chain has TRBV7-2 and TRBJ1-1, with D possibly matching TRBD1 (6 bases). With 5 bases removed from V and 10 bases from J, the gap between germline ends came to 23 bases. CDR1 is SGHTA and CDR2 is FQGNSA in the germline V gene. The CDR3 length is 15 residues. CDR3 nucleotide sequence: TGTGCCAGCAGCGGTAGTACAGGGTTCTCCCTTTTAGCTTTCTTT. This translates into CASSGSTGFSLLAFF.

This clonotype was counted ten times or more. The chain is built from TRBV19 and TRBJ1-5, with 8 bases aligning to TRBD1. The CDR3 totals 13 residues. V shed 6 bases, J shed 6 bases, and the junction held 4 bases outside the gene matches. Germline values: CDR1 LNHDA, CDR2 SQIVND (reference sequence). Written as DNA, the CDR3 is TGTGCCAGTAGCCCAGGGGGCGTTCAGCCCCAGCATTTT. Amino acids: CASSPGGVQPQHF. Full variable domain (remainder filled in from reference TRBV19 and TRBJ1-5): DGGITQSPKYLFRKEGQNVTLSCEQNLNHDAMYWYRQDPGQGLRLIYYSQIVNDFQKGDIAEGYSVSREKKESFPLTVTSAQKNPTAFYLCASSPGGVQPQHFGDGTRLSIL.

The rearrangement joins TRBV9 to TRBJ2-7; perhaps TRBD2 as D (5 bases). From germline, CDR1 is SGDLS and CDR2 YYNGEE. Trimming took 4 bases from V and 8 from J, leaving 16 bases between them. The CDR3 contains 13 residues. DNA of the CDR3: TGTGCCAGCAGCTCTCCGAGGACTGACAAGCAGTACTTC. Its protein is CASSSPRTDKQYF.

The chain couples TRBV7-2 to TRBJ1-4; 8 nucleotides line up with TRBD1. The germline V gene has CDR1 SGHTA and CDR2 FQGNSA. The ends lost 0 bases at V and 5 bases at J; junction bases unmatched: 5. The CDR3 consists of 16 residues. The DNA of the CDR3 is TGTGCCAGCAGCTTAGCGGGAGGACAGGGAAATGAAAAACTGTTTTTT. Amino acid sequence: CASSLAGGQGNEKLFF.

This chain connects TRBV7-2 to TRBJ2-7; TRBD2 matches at 11 bases. The CDR3 spans 16 residues. Trimming at V came to 5 bases and at J to 7 bases, leaving 13 bases not matched to a gene. CDR1 SGHTA and CDR2 FQGNSA come from the germline V gene. Written as DNA, the CDR3 is TGTGCCAGCAGCCGCCAGACCGGGGCTAGCGGGGGGGAGCAGTACTTC. This gives the protein CASSRQTGASGGEQYF.

CDR3 in DNA: TGCAGCTTAGTTGGGGACAGCTATGGCTACACCTTC. Translated: CSLVGDSYGYTF. The chain employs TRBV29-1 and TRBJ1-2; 7 bases fit TRBD1. Trimming removed 8 bases from V and 4 bases from J; junction bases left unmatched: 7. This CDR3 is built from 12 residues. Germline-derived CDR1 and CDR2 are SQVTM and ANQGSEA.

V gene TRBV15 combines with J gene TRBJ2-3, with 12 bases that match TRBD1. The CDR3 is 18 amino acids. Losses at the gene ends were 3 bases for V and 4 bases for J; bases not matched to a gene: 11. Germline CDR1 LNHNV, CDR2 YYDKDF (reference sequence). Here the CDR3 reads CATSREAPGQGAADTQYF. In DNA form, the CDR3 reads TGTGCCACCAGCAGGGAAGCTCCGGGACAGGGGGCAGCAGATACGCAGTATTTT.

This clonotype appeared many times. The chain uses TRBV7-9 and TRBJ1-4; D ambiguous. Germline V gene data show CDR1 as SEHNR and CDR2 as FQNEAQ (reference sequence). The V gene lost 1 base and the J gene lost 7 bases, with 13 bases spanning the gap. There are 15 residues in the CDR3. CDR3 sequence (DNA): TGTGCCAGCAGCTTAGATGGAGGGTTTCTTGAAAAACTGTTTTTT. It codes for CASSLDGGFLEKLFF.

On this clonotype: A clone one base away is much larger, so this may be a read error. The chain couples TRBV11-2 to TRBJ1-2, with TRBD1 matching over 8 bases. The V segment lost 3 bases and the J segment 2 bases; nucleotides outside the gene matches: 2. This CDR3 is 14 amino acids long. Germline V CDR1 and CDR2: SGHAT, FQNNGV. CDR3 residues: CASSFPGGNYGYTF. DNA for the CDR3: TGTGCCAGCAGCTTCCCAGGGGGCAACTATGGCTACACCTTC. Full variable domain (outside the CDR3, taken from reference TRBV11-2 and TRBJ1-2): EAGVAQSPRYKIIEKRQSVAFWCNPISGHATLYWYQQILGQGPKLLIQFQNNGVVDDSQLPKDRFSAERLKGVDSTLKIQPAKLEDSAVYLCASSFPGGNYGYTFGSGTRLTVV.

Ten or more counts support this clonotype. V and J are TRBV11-2 and TRBJ2-7; TRBD1 matches 9 bases. This CDR3 is 14 amino acids long. Germline assignment: CDR1 SGHAT and CDR2 FQNNGV. V dropped 2 bases and J dropped 5; count of bases not matched to a gene: 4. The CDR3 reads CASSLSGTGNEQYF. CDR3 nucleotide sequence: TGTGCCAGCAGCTTATCCGGGACAGGGAACGAGCAGTACTTC.